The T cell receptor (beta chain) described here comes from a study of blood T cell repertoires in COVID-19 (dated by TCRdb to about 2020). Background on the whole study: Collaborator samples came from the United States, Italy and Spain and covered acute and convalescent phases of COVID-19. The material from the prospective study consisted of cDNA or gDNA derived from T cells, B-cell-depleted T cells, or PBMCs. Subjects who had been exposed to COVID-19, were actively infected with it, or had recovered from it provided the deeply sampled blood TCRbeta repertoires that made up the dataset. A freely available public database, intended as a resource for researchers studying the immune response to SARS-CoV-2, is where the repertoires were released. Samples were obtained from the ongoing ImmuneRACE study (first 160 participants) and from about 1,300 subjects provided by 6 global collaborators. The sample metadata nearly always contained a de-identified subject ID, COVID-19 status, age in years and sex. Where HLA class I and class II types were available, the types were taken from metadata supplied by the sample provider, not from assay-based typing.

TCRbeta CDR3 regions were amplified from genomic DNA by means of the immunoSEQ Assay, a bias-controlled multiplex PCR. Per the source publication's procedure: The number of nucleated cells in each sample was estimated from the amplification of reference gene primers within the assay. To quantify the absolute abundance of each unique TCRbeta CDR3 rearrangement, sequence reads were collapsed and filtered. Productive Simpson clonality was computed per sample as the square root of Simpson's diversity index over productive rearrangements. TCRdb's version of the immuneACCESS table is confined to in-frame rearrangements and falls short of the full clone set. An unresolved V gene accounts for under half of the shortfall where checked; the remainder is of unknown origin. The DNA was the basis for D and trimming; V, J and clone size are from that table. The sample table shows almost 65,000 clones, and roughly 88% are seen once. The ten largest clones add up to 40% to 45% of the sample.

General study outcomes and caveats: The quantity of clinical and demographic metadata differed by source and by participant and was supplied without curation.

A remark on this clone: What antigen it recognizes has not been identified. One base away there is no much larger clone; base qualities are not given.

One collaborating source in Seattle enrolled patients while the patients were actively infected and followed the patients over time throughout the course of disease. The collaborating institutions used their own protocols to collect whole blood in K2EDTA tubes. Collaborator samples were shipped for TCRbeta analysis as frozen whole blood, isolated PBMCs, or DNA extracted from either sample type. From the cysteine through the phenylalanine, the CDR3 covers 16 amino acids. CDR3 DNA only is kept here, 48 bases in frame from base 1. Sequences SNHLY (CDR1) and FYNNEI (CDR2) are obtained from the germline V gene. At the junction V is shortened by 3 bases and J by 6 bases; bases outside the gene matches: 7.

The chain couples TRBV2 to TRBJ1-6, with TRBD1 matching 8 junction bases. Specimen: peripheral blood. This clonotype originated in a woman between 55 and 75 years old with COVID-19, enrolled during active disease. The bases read TGTGCCAGCAGTGAGGATGGGACAGGAGCTAATTCACCCCTCCACTTT. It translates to CASSEDGTGANSPLHF.